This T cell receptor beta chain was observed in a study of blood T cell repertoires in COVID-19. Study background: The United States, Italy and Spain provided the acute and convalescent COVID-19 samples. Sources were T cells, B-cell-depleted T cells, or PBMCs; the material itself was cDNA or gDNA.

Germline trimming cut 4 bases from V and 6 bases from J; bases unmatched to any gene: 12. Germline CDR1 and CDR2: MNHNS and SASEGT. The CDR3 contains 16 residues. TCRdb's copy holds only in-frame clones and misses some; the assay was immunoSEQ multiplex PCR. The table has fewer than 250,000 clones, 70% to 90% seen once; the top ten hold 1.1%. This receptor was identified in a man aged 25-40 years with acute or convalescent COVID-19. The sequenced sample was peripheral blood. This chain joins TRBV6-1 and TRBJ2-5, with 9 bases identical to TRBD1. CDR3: CASSGSYRGRMQTQYF. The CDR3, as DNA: TGTGCCAGCAGTGGATCGTACAGGGGGCGCATGCAGACCCAGTACTTC.